Listed below are T cell receptor beta chains from one sample, sequenced in a study of blood T cell repertoires in COVID-19. Here immunoSEQ multiplex PCR was the method, and the copy in TCRdb shows in-frame clones only, minus some. The repertoire consists of under 250,000 clones, with 65% to 90% occurring once and the leading ten covering around 9%. Sequencing was carried out using PBMCs or T cells enriched from blood (not recorded which). The source of these receptors is a woman aged 45-65 years with acute COVID-19. The conserved cysteine and the conserved F or W are not part of the CDR3 here. Each record gives: V gene, CDR3 protein.

v_gene: TRBV9; CDR3aa: ASSVKSPGPGSGNSPLH
v_gene: TRBV7-7; CDR3aa: ASSLGSPNNQPQH
v_gene: TRBV30; CDR3aa: AWSRGSTPEAF
v_gene: TRBV7-2; CDR3aa: ASSPEDRVSGTQY
v_gene: TRBV9; CDR3aa: ASSVRLAPDNEQF
v_gene: TRBV30; CDR3aa: AWSWTSLGYEQY
v_gene: TRBV5-1; CDR3aa: ASSFGTGGSYEQY
v_gene: TRBV9; CDR3aa: ASSDPARAGNTEAF
v_gene: TRBV14; CDR3aa: ASSRRQGATDTQY
v_gene: TRBV15; CDR3aa: ATSRAPGQGYEQY
v_gene: TRBV6-1; CDR3aa: ASSEARQGGELF
v_gene: TRBV25-1; CDR3aa: ASGGYNTEAF
v_gene: TRBV19; CDR3aa: ASSLPRSNQPQH
v_gene: TRBV5-8; CDR3aa: ASSLADRVTSNEQF
v_gene: TRBV6-2/TRBV6-3; CDR3aa: ASSTGASGSYNEQF
v_gene: TRBV18; CDR3aa: ASSPFAGATDTQY
v_gene: TRBV18; CDR3aa: ASSPGQLASYEQY
v_gene: TRBV24-1; CDR3aa: ATSSGGRTQY
v_gene: TRBV18; CDR3aa: ASSPSRGNDGYT
v_gene: TRBV19; CDR3aa: ASNPDWTTGELF
v_gene: TRBV19; CDR3aa: ASSKGTGSPQGETQY
v_gene: TRBV6-5; CDR3aa: ASSYGRVGTEAF
v_gene: TRBV6-2/TRBV6-3; CDR3aa: ASSIGLAGGYNEQF
v_gene: TRBV7-8; CDR3aa: ASSFLGGANYGYT
v_gene: TRBV5-1; CDR3aa: ASSLVTGGGETQY
v_gene: TRBV18; CDR3aa: ASSAMQGVNQPQH
v_gene: TRBV5-1; CDR3aa: ASSSLGIEQF
v_gene: TRBV7-2; CDR3aa: ASSSQKGSDTQY
v_gene: TRBV3-1/TRBV3-2; CDR3aa: ASSQGPGAIYEQY
v_gene: TRBV7-9; CDR3aa: ASSFDGDSYEQY
v_gene: TRBV7-2; CDR3aa: ASSPRTSGSFNEQY
v_gene: TRBV18; CDR3aa: ASSPNRVAGGSQETQY
v_gene: TRBV2; CDR3aa: ASSAQGTLSNQPQH
v_gene: TRBV18; CDR3aa: ASSPRIEISPINTEAF
v_gene: TRBV11-3; CDR3aa: ASSLFGQGGFGYT
v_gene: TRBV2; CDR3aa: ASSARTGGRDTQY
v_gene: TRBV7-8; CDR3aa: ASSLRSSRETQY
v_gene: TRBV19; CDR3aa: ASSAEWTGSYNEQF
v_gene: TRBV6-5; CDR3aa: ASSYRGRGRTEAF
v_gene: TRBV28; CDR3aa: ASQISGSSYNEQF
v_gene: TRBV29-1; CDR3aa: SVADSTYAYEQY
v_gene: TRBV5-1; CDR3aa: ASSLPGQGIPF
v_gene: TRBV11-1; CDR3aa: ASSGSETQY
v_gene: TRBV11-2; CDR3aa: ASSLFYQETQY
v_gene: TRBV19; CDR3aa: ASSIRAGGKNTGELF
v_gene: TRBV7-2; CDR3aa: ASSLAAGTSGAMGAVQF
v_gene: TRBV6-2/TRBV6-3; CDR3aa: ASSYSGLTGYREQY
v_gene: TRBV7-9; CDR3aa: ASSPSQGVGEETQY
v_gene: TRBV3-1/TRBV3-2; CDR3aa: ASSQPGLAGGAYNEQF
v_gene: TRBV4-1; CDR3aa: ASSQGMGPGWNTEAF
v_gene: TRBV6-5; CDR3aa: ASSSGGYEQY
v_gene: TRBV12-5; CDR3aa: ASGTGQGAYNEQF
v_gene: TRBV7-6; CDR3aa: ASSLGAQGLNTEAF
v_gene: TRBV5-5; CDR3aa: ASLSTGVFTGELF
v_gene: TRBV30; CDR3aa: AWGLGLAGGTQY
v_gene: TRBV4-1; CDR3aa: ASSQSYGYT
v_gene: TRBV5-8; CDR3aa: ASSKGTDNSNQPQH
v_gene: TRBV28; CDR3aa: ASRPIGAGDGYT
v_gene: TRBV14; CDR3aa: ASSQDRLYTQY